A selection of T cell receptor beta chains follows, all from one sample in a study of T-cell memory formation after mild COVID-19. One entry per CDR3 protein results from TCRdb running MiXCR on the 5' RACE reads. Of some 48,000 distinct CDR3 sequences detected, less than 35% appear once; the ten largest clones hold 35% to 50%. Source material: PBMCs or a T cell subset sorted from them (not recorded which). Source of these receptors: a man aged 18 to 30 who had mild COVID-19 (a few samples of this study predate the infection). Cell type and time point are not known. CDR3s include the opening cysteine and the closing phenylalanine or tryptophan. A D gene is named only where the DNA matches it firmly. A clone size is listed for some rows: how often the clone was seen (once, few, many), or a class if it is expanded.

j_gene,abundance,d_gene,v_gene,CDR3aa,CDR3nt
TRBJ2-7,NA,NA,TRBV4-2,CASSPGQGLTYEQYF,TGTGCCAGCAGCCCAGGGCAGGGCCTGACCTACGAGCAGTACTTC
TRBJ2-5,few,TRBD1,TRBV4-2,CASSQEASGQGLQETQYF,TGTGCCAGCAGCCAAGAGGCATCGGGACAGGGATTACAAGAGACCCAGTACTTC
TRBJ1-2,NA,NA,TRBV20-1,CSASRQAPGYTF,TGCAGTGCTAGTCGGCAGGCTCCCGGCTACACCTTC
TRBJ2-5,NA,NA,TRBV6-2/TRBV6-3,CASSPPWDYQETQYF,TGTGCCAGCAGCCCCCCCTGGGACTACCAAGAGACCCAGTACTTC
TRBJ2-5,few,NA,TRBV29-1,CSVEGTVPSETQYF,TGCAGCGTTGAAGGGACCGTCCCGAGTGAGACCCAGTACTTC
TRBJ2-1,few,NA,TRBV9,CASSVGILPGHEQFF,TGTGCCAGCAGCGTAGGAATTCTCCCTGGCCATGAGCAGTTCTTC
TRBJ1-2,few,NA,TRBV9,CASSVDSVGPNYGYTF,TGTGCCAGCAGCGTAGACTCGGTTGGGCCGAACTATGGCTACACCTTC
TRBJ1-2,few,NA,TRBV4-1,CASSQDISGNYGYTF,TGCGCCAGCAGCCAAGATATATCGGGCAACTATGGCTACACCTTC
TRBJ1-1,NA,NA,TRBV12-3/TRBV12-4,CASSFSGSLNTEAFF,TGTGCCAGCAGTTTTTCGGGCAGTCTGAACACTGAAGCTTTCTTT
TRBJ1-1,few,NA,TRBV6-6,CASKRVVDVSEAFF,TGTGCCAGCAAGAGGGTCGTGGACGTAAGTGAAGCTTTCTTT
TRBJ2-5,NA,TRBD1,TRBV6-6,CASSYSRQGYQETQYF,TGTGCCAGCAGTTACTCTAGACAGGGGTACCAAGAGACCCAGTACTTC
TRBJ2-2,NA,NA,TRBV29-1,CSVEEGETGDTGELFF,TGCAGCGTTGAAGAAGGGGAGACAGGAGACACCGGGGAGCTGTTTTTT
TRBJ1-4,few,NA,TRBV5-1,CASSGAKGSDEKLFF,TGCGCCAGCAGCGGTGCCAAGGGCAGTGATGAAAAACTGTTTTTT
TRBJ2-5,NA,NA,TRBV3-1,CASSPWGDETQYF,TGTGCCAGCAGCCCATGGGGGGACGAGACCCAGTACTTC
TRBJ2-1,NA,TRBD2,TRBV27,CASSLGLAGDNEQFF,TGTGCCAGCAGTCTCGGACTAGCGGGGGACAATGAGCAGTTCTTC
TRBJ1-1,NA,NA,TRBV11-2,CASSSRTERNTEAFF,TGTGCCAGCAGCTCAAGGACCGAAAGGAACACTGAAGCTTTCTTT
TRBJ1-1,NA,TRBD1,TRBV27,CASQGATEAFF,TGTGCCAGCCAGGGGGCCACTGAAGCTTTCTTT
TRBJ1-1,NA,TRBD1,TRBV13,CASSLSDRVAFF,TGTGCCAGCAGCTTATCGGACAGGGTAGCTTTCTTT
TRBJ2-3,few,NA,TRBV29-1,CSVVVLTQYF,TGCAGCGTTGTCGTTTTGACGCAGTATTTT
TRBJ2-7,NA,TRBD1,TRBV12-3/TRBV12-4,CASSTGGTYEQYF,TGTGCCAGCAGCACAGGGGGCACTTACGAGCAGTACTTC
TRBJ2-5,NA,NA,TRBV11-2,CASSLEFGLATPPYF,TGTGCCAGCAGCTTAGAATTTGGGTTAGCTACTCCCCCGTACTTC
TRBJ2-1,few,TRBD2,TRBV18,CASSPGTSGGSYNEQFF,TGTGCCAGCTCACCAGGGACTAGCGGGGGTAGCTACAATGAGCAGTTCTTC
TRBJ2-7,few,NA,TRBV19,CASSLRGSAVYEQYF,TGTGCCAGTAGCCTCCGGGGAAGTGCGGTCTACGAGCAGTACTTC
TRBJ2-5,few,NA,TRBV7-8,CASSSRSSGLQETQYF,TGTGCCAGCAGCTCCCGTAGTAGCGGCCTACAAGAGACCCAGTACTTC
TRBJ2-3,NA,TRBD1,TRBV24-1,CATALGTAWDTQYF,TGTGCCACCGCCCTCGGGACAGCCTGGGATACGCAGTATTTT
TRBJ2-7,NA,TRBD1,TRBV12-3/TRBV12-4,CASSLTGTGYREQYF,TGTGCCAGCAGTTTAACCGGGACAGGGTACCGCGAGCAGTACTTC
TRBJ2-2,few,NA,TRBV29-1,CSVDRTGELFF,TGCAGCGTTGACCGCACCGGGGAGCTGTTTTTT
TRBJ2-5,NA,TRBD2,TRBV5-1,CASSDGLAGFQETQYF,TGCGCCAGCAGCGACGGACTAGCGGGGTTCCAAGAGACCCAGTACTTC
TRBJ2-2,NA,NA,TRBV7-9,CASSLATWGFGELFF,TGTGCCAGCAGCTTAGCTACCTGGGGTTTCGGGGAGCTGTTTTTT
TRBJ2-5,NA,NA,TRBV7-8,CASTTGRETQYF,TGTGCCAGCACCACGGGGCGGGAGACCCAGTACTTC
TRBJ1-1,once,NA,TRBV5-1,CASSFGQSGRTEAFF,TGCGCCAGCAGCTTTGGACAGTCGGGGCGTACTGAAGCTTTCTTT
TRBJ1-1,NA,NA,TRBV9,CASSSTGGNTEAFF,TGTGCCAGCAGCTCAACGGGGGGGAACACTGAAGCTTTCTTT
TRBJ1-2,few,TRBD1,TRBV6-4,CASSDSPGQGAESYTF,TGTGCCAGCAGTGACTCCCCCGGGCAGGGGGCAGAGAGCTACACCTTC
TRBJ2-2,few,NA,TRBV7-9,CASSLAGSVTGELFF,TGTGCCAGCAGCTTAGCGGGGTCTGTCACCGGGGAGCTGTTTTTT
TRBJ2-3,NA,TRBD2,TRBV4-1,CASSQGPAGTSTDTQYF,TGCGCCAGCAGCCAAGGTCCAGCGGGGACTAGCACAGATACGCAGTATTTT
TRBJ2-3,many,NA,TRBV7-2,CASSLPRDNPEETQYF,TGTGCCAGCAGCCTCCCCCGGGACAACCCCGAGGAGACGCAGTATTTT
TRBJ2-5,NA,TRBD1,TRBV29-1,CSAYRGRQETQYF,TGCAGCGCCTACAGGGGGCGGCAAGAGACCCAGTACTTC
TRBJ2-1,NA,TRBD2,TRBV6-1,CASSERVAGGPDEQFF,TGTGCCAGCAGTGAACGGGTTGCGGGGGGGCCTGATGAGCAGTTCTTC
TRBJ2-3,NA,TRBD2,TRBV7-7,CASTAGLAGDTQYF,TGTGCCAGCACCGCCGGACTAGCGGGAGATACGCAGTATTTT
TRBJ2-5,NA,NA,TRBV10-3,CAISELGPGTETKYF,TGTGCCATCAGTGAGTTAGGACCTGGCACCGAGACCAAGTACTTC
TRBJ2-5,NA,NA,TRBV20-1,CSASLWGTRRETQYF,TGCAGTGCTAGCCTATGGGGGACTCGCAGAGAGACCCAGTACTTC
TRBJ2-2,NA,TRBD2,TRBV11-2,CASSFSGGANTGELFF,TGTGCCAGCAGCTTTAGCGGGGGGGCGAACACCGGGGAGCTGTTTTTT
TRBJ2-5,few,NA,TRBV6-5,CASSYSETQYF,TGTGCCAGCAGTTACTCGGAGACCCAGTACTTC
TRBJ2-1,few,TRBD2,TRBV4-3,CASSQPPSGGEDEQFF,TGCGCCAGCAGCCAACCTCCTAGCGGGGGGGAGGATGAGCAGTTCTTC
TRBJ1-6,NA,TRBD1,TRBV6-1,CASRYLTGNSPLHF,TGTGCCAGCCGATATCTGACAGGGAATTCACCCCTCCACTTT
TRBJ1-1,NA,NA,TRBV11-2,CASSSLKDSIRNTEAFF,TGTGCCAGCAGCTCCCTCAAGGACTCAATAAGGAACACTGAAGCTTTCTTT
TRBJ1-2,few,NA,TRBV29-1,CSVEDRQGWGYTF,TGCAGCGTTGAAGATCGCCAGGGCTGGGGCTACACCTTC
TRBJ2-1,few,NA,TRBV29-1,CSVASGSDNEQFF,TGCAGCGTTGCGAGCGGAAGTGACAATGAGCAGTTCTTC
TRBJ1-1,NA,NA,TRBV20-1,CSAPSHRTVNTEAFF,TGCAGTGCCCCATCACATAGGACAGTGAACACTGAAGCTTTCTTT
TRBJ1-2,few,NA,TRBV9,CASSAPGPTNYGYTF,TGTGCCAGCAGCGCCCCGGGCCCCACTAACTATGGCTACACCTTC